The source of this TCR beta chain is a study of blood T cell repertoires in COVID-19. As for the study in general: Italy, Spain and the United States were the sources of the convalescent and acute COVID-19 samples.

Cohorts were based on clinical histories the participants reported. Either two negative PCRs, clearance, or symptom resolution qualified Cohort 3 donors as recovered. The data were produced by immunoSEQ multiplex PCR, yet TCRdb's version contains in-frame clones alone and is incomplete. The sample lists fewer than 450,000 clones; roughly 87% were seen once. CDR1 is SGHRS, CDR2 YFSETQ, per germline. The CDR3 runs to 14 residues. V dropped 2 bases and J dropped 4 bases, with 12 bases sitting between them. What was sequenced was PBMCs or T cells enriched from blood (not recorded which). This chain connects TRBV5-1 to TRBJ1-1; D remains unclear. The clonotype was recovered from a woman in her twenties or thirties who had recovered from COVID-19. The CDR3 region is CASSLSGFGTEAFF. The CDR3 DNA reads TGCGCCAGCAGCTTATCCGGGTTTGGCACTGAAGCTTTCTTT.